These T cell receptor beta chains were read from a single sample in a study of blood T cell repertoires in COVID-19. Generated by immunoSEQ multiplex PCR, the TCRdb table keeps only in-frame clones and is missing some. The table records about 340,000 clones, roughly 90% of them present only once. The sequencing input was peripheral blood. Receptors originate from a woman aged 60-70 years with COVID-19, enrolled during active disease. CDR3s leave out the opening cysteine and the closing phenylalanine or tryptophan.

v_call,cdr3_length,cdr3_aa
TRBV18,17,ASSPAQRGGLVVSNEQF
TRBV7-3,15,ASSPWTDNSGANVLT
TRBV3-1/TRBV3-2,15,ASRELAGGPNTGELF
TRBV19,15,ASSKQGASDANYGYT
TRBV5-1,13,ASSLNGQGRTEAF
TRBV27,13,ASSLLTGVGVKAF
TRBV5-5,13,ASSDGTSLILEQY
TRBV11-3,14,ASSRGSLLKGGELF
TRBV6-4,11,ASSFGREGKNT
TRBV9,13,ASSEEVTAGTEAF
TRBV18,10,ASSPQGTEAF
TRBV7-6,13,ASSSPGTANTEAF
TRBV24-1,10,ATSSERGELF
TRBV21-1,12,ASSKERTPEEQY
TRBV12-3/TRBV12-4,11,ASIRTVNTEAF
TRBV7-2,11,ASSLRDRDTLH
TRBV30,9,AWARRYTIY
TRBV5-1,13,ASSWGQGANYGYT
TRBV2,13,ASSRDSIYTGELF
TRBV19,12,ASSVQGANTEAF
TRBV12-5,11,ASGLVPRSGIY
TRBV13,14,ASSSGLAGGRDEQF
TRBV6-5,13,ASSAGTSGGYEQF
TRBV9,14,ASSVEGTVNTGELF
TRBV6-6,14,ASSSRTGGSTDTQY
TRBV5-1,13,ASSFSVGRGDGYT
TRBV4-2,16,ASSPGGELTGIYYGYT
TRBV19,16,ASSSLRQVPLSGNTIY
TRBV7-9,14,ASSSYRAVPNTEAF
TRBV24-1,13,ATSDPGLANYGYT
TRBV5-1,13,ASSGGTGKNTEAF
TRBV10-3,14,AISERQQSSGNTIY
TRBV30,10,AWNLRNSPLH
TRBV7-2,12,ASSRDRGEEKLF
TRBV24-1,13,ATSGGAPNTGELF
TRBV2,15,ASSVRQGAGAKNIQY